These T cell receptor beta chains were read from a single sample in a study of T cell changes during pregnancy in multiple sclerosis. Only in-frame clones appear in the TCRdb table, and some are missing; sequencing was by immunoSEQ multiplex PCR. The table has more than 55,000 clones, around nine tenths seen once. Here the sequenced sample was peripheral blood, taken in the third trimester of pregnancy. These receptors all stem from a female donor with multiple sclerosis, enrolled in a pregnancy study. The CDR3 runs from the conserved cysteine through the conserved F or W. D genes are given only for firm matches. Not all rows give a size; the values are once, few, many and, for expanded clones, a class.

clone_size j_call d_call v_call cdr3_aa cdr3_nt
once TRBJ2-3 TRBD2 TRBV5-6 CASSPLGTSGSTDTQYF TGTGCCAGCAGCCCGTTAGGGACTAGCGGAAGCACAGATACGCAGTATTTT
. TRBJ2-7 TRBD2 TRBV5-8 CASSLASGISYEQYF TGTGCCAGCAGCTTAGCTAGCGGGATATCCTACGAGCAGTACTTC
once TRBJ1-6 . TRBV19 CASSYGQTNSPLHF TGTGCCAGTAGTTACGGACAGACTAATTCACCCCTCCACTTT
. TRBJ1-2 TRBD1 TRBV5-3 CARSLHRGTYGYTF TGTGCCAGAAGCCTTCACAGGGGAACCTATGGCTACACCTTC
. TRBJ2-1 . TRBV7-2 CASSLDGLSYNEQFF TGTGCCAGCAGCTTAGATGGCTTGTCCTACAATGAGCAGTTCTTC
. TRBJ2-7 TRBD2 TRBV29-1 CSVPGLAKYEQYF TGCAGCGTTCCGGGACTAGCGAAGTACGAGCAGTACTTC
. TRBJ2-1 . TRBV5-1 CASSLVGLRENEQFF TGCGCCAGCAGCTTGGTCGGACTACGGGAGAATGAGCAGTTCTTC
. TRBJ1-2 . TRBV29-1 CSVEINYGYTF TGCAGCGTGGAGATTAACTATGGCTACACCTTC
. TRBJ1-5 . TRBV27 CAIHMGGLHQPQHF TGTGCCATCCATATGGGGGGACTTCATCAGCCCCAGCATTTT
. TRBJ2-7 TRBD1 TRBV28 CASSPTTGDRNYEQYF TGTGCCAGCAGCCCTACTACGGGGGACAGGAACTACGAGCAGTACTTC
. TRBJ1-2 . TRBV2 CASSAEGAALGYTF TGTGCCAGCAGCGCCGAAGGGGCCGCCCTTGGCTACACCTTC
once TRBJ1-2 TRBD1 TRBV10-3 CAISGTGDYTF TGTGCCATCAGTGGGACAGGAGACTACACCTTC
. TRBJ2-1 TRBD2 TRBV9 CASSVASTSGSYNEQFF TGTGCCAGCAGCGTAGCTTCGACTAGCGGGAGTTACAATGAGCAGTTCTTC
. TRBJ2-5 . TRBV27 CASRIGGGETQYF TGTGCCAGCAGGATAGGGGGAGGGGAGACCCAGTACTTC
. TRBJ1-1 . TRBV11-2 CASSFGKAGTEAFF TGTGCCAGCAGCTTCGGCAAAGCAGGCACTGAAGCTTTCTTT
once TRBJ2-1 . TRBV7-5 CARSLIGYYNEQFF TGTGCCAGAAGCTTAATCGGGTACTACAATGAGCAGTTCTTC
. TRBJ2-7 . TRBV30 CAWSRGNYEQYF TGTGCCTGGAGTAGAGGGAACTACGAGCAGTACTTC
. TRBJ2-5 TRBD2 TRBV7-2 CASSLAWAGGPETQYF TGTGCCAGCAGCTTAGCCTGGGCGGGAGGGCCAGAGACCCAGTACTTC
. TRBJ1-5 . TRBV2 CASSAWSFNQPQHF TGTGCCAGCAGTGCCTGGAGTTTCAATCAGCCCCAGCATTTT
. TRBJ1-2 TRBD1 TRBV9 CASSSGVGTEMYGYTF TGTGCCAGCAGCTCAGGAGTGGGGACAGAGATGTATGGCTACACCTTC
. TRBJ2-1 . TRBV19 CASSINSGAGGNEQFF TGTGCCAGTAGTATTAATAGCGGAGCCGGGGGCAATGAGCAGTTCTTC
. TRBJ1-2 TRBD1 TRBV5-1 CASSLVGTGDGYTF TGCGCCAGCAGCTTGGTAGGGACAGGGGATGGCTACACCTTC
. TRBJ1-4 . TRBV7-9 CASSLAVRHGEKLFF TGTGCCAGCAGCTTAGCGGTCCGCCACGGGGAAAAACTGTTTTTT
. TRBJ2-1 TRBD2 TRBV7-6 CASSMVSGSHEQFF TGTGCCAGCAGCATGGTTAGCGGGAGTCATGAGCAGTTCTTC
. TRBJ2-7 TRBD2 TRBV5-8 CASSPGLGVYEQYF TGTGCCAGCAGCCCGGGACTAGGCGTCTACGAGCAGTACTTC
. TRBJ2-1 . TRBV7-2 CASSLVGLNNEQFF TGTGCCAGCAGCTTAGTGGGCCTTAACAATGAGCAGTTCTTC
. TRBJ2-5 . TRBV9 CASSARDSRETQYF TGTGCCAGCAGCGCTCGGGACTCGAGGGAGACCCAGTACTTC
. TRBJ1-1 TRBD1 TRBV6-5 CASSYGTVAAEAFF TGTGCCAGCAGTTACGGGACAGTTGCGGCTGAAGCTTTCTTT
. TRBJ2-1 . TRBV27 CASSLSQYNEQFF TGTGCCAGCAGTTTATCGCAGTACAATGAGCAGTTCTTC
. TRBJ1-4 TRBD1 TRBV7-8 CASSPDPGQNEKLFF TGTGCCAGCAGCCCAGACCCGGGACAGAATGAAAAACTGTTTTTT
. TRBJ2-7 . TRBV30 CAWSARDEQYF TGTGCCTGGAGTGCGCGGGACGAGCAGTACTTC